The 8 T cell receptor beta chains below all came from one sample that was sequenced in a study of T cells after yellow fever vaccination. MiXCR was run by TCRdb on the 5' RACE reads, yielding one entry per CDR3 protein. The sample includes approximately 330,000 distinct CDR3 sequences, approximately 4% of them seen just once. Source: PBMCs, taken 5 days after the yellow fever booster vaccination. The receptors come from a man between 18 and 35 years old who received the YFV17D yellow fever vaccine.

Ten or more counts support this clonotype. The gene calls are TRBV5-1 and TRBJ1-6; 7 nucleotides line up with TRBD1. V lost 0 bases, J lost 9 bases, and 9 bases stayed unmatched. The V gene's germline CDR1 is SGHRS and CDR2 YFSETQ. The CDR3 consists of 16 residues. The CDR3 DNA reads as TGCGCCAGCAGCTTGGAAGGGGGCAATCCCCCTTCACCCCTCCACTTT. It translates to CASSLEGGNPPSPLHF.

The rearrangement joins TRBV20-1 to TRBJ2-1; no clear D. Looked up from germline, CDR1 is DFQATT and CDR2 is SNEGSKA (reference sequence). The CDR3 sequence is 14 residues long. Trimming stripped 5 bases from V and 1 base from J, with 12 bases between. The CDR3 sequence: CSAPVFGSYNEQFF. The CDR3 nucleotides read TGCAGTGCTCCGGTATTCGGGTCCTACAATGAGCAGTTCTTC.

This clonotype was seen a handful of times. V and J are TRBV7-6 and TRBJ2-3, with D possibly being TRBD2 (6 bases). Trimming removed 4 bases from V and 2 bases from J, with 16 bases in between. CDR1 and CDR2 from the germline V gene are SGHVS and FNYEAQ. The CDR3 loop spans 16 amino acids. This CDR3 is CASSSLGAGYTDTQYF. The CDR3 DNA follows: TGTGCCAGCAGCTCGCTTGGGGCGGGGTACACAGATACGCAGTATTTT.

This clonotype has ten or more counts. The CDR3 nucleotides read TGCAGCGCCGCCAGCGGGACAGGGCTCAGTGAAGCTTTCTTT. Its translation is CSAASGTGLSEAFF. The chain is built from TRBV29-1 and TRBJ1-1; 9 nucleotides align to TRBD1. Germline V gene sequence: CDR1 SQVTM, CDR2 ANQGSEA. CDR3 length: 14 residues. V dropped 7 bases and J dropped 7; count of bases not matched to a gene: 13.

The gene calls are TRBV4-2 and TRBJ1-1; D unresolved. CDR1 and CDR2 from the germline V gene are LGHNA and YNFKEQ. This CDR3 comprises 18 residues. Trimming took off 2 bases at V and 1 base at J, with 20 bases between the two ends. CDR3 region: CASSQLVGRPRPNTEAFF. DNA for the CDR3: TGTGCCAGCAGCCAACTCGTAGGACGTCCCAGGCCGAACACTGAAGCTTTCTTT.

The chain combines TRBV11-2 with TRBJ2-7, with D perhaps TRBD1 (6 bases). V was clipped by 5 bases and J by 9 bases, with 35 bases between them. From germline, CDR1 is SGHAT and CDR2 FQNNGV. The CDR3 loop spans 19 amino acids. The CDR3, as DNA: TGTGCCAGCAGCCCCCCTCTCGCAGGGGCCCCTAACTCTGCCGAATTGCAGTACTTC. Translation: CASSPPLAGAPNSAELQYF.

This clonotype has a count of ten or more. V and J are TRBV29-1 and TRBJ2-1, with D perhaps matching TRBD2 (5 bases). Germline V gene sequence: CDR1 SQVTM, CDR2 ANQGSEA. CDR3 size: 14 residues. V lost 2 bases and J lost 7, with 15 bases in between. The DNA of the CDR3 is TGCAGCGTTGAAATGTGGGCAGGAGGAAATGAGCAGTTCTTC. This codes for CSVEMWAGGNEQFF.

The chain joins TRBV20-1 to TRBJ2-5, with TRBD1 matching over 11 bases. CDR1 is DFQATT, CDR2 SNEGSKA, per germline (reference sequence). The CDR3 is 16 residues long. V lost 3 bases to trimming and J lost 5 bases; unmatched junction nucleotides: 11. The CDR3 coding sequence is TGCAGTGCTAGGACGGGAGGACAGGGGGCTCGGGAGACCCAGTACTTC. It codes for CSARTGGQGARETQYF.